This is a list of T cell receptor beta chains from one sample in a study of metastatic and nonmetastatic thyroid tumors. With MiXCR, TCRdb reprocessed the PCR reads. This table has roughly 14,000 clones, 20% to 30% appearing once. The source material was tumor tissue. Source of these receptors: a female donor with papillary thyroid cancer or a benign thyroid nodule (not recorded which). Some clones in this sample may be carry-over from other donors' samples. The CDR3 runs from the conserved cysteine through the conserved F or W. A D gene is named only where the DNA matches it firmly. Clone size is stated in some rows and not others, as once, few, many or a class when expanded.

V,J,D,size,DNA,CDR3
TRBV6-1,TRBJ2-3,NA,medium-sized,TGTGCCAGCAGTTTAGGGGGAGGGCCGGGAGATACGCAGTATTTT,CASSLGGGPGDTQYF
TRBV28,TRBJ2-3,TRBD1,few,TGTGCCAGCAGTCCGACAGGGGGGGTATCTCCTGATACGCAGTATTTT,CASSPTGGVSPDTQYF
TRBV20-1,TRBJ2-7,NA,NA,TGCAGTGCTAGAGACCGAGACCTCTGGCGTGAGCAGTACTTC,CSARDRDLWREQYF
TRBV28,TRBJ1-5,TRBD1,NA,TGTGCCAGCAGCTGGAGACAGGGTGGTCAGCCCCGGCATTTT,CASSWRQGGQPRHF
TRBV5-1,TRBJ1-2,TRBD1,NA,TGCGCCAGCAGCCCGGACAGGGGGCGGGATGGCTACACCTTC,CASSPDRGRDGYTF
TRBV28,TRBJ1-2,NA,medium-sized,TGTGCCAGCAGTTTATCGGCTAATTTGGGGCAGGGCTACACCTTC,CASSLSANLGQGYTF
TRBV20-1,TRBJ2-4,NA,many,TGCAGTATAGCCCCCCTGACCCGGTGGGACTTC,CSIAPLTRWDF
TRBV19,TRBJ1-2,TRBD1,few,TGTGCCAGTAGTTCACCAGGGGGAGTCTATGGCTACACCTTC,CASSSPGGVYGYTF
TRBV19,TRBJ2-1,TRBD1,NA,TGTGCCAGTAGCCCGAACCGGGACAGAAGGGTCAATGAGCAGTTCTTC,CASSPNRDRRVNEQFF
TRBV30,TRBJ2-7,TRBD1,NA,TGTGCCTGGAGTCCAACGACAGGGGCGGGCGAGCAGTACTTC,CAWSPTTGAGEQYF
TRBV10-2,TRBJ2-5,TRBD2,NA,TGCGCCAGCAGCGTAGCGGGGTCACAAGAGACCCAGTACTTC,CASSVAGSQETQYF
TRBV6-4,TRBJ2-2,TRBD2,many,TGTGCCAGCAGTGAGCGGGAGGAGGCCGGGGAGCTGTTTTTT,CASSEREEAGELFF
TRBV6-4,TRBJ1-1,TRBD1,few,TGTGCCAGCAGACCGGGACAGGGGAACACTGAAGCTTTCTTT,CASRPGQGNTEAFF
TRBV28,TRBJ2-7,NA,NA,TGTGCCAGCAGTAAAGGCCGGGCCTACGAGCAGTACTTC,CASSKGRAYEQYF
TRBV6-1,TRBJ1-3,NA,few,TGTGCCAGCAGTGAAGCTGCCGGGGGGACTGGAAACACCATATATTTT,CASSEAAGGTGNTIYF